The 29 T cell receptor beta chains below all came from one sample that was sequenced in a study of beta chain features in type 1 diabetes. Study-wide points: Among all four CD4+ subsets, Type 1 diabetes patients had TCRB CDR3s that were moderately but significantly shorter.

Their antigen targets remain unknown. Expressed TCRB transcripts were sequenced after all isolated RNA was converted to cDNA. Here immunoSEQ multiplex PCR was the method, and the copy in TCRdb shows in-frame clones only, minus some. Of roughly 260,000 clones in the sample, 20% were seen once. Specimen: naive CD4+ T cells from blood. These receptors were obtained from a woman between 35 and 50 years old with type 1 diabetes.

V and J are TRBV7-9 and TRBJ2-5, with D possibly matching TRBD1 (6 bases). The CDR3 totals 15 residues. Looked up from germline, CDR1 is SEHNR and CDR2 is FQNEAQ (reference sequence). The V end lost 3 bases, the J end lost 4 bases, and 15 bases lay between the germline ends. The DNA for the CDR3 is TGTGCCAGCAGCTTCCCCCGGGACAACGGAGAGACCCAGTACTTC. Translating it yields CASSFPRDNGETQYF. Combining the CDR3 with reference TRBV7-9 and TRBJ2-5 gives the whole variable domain DTGVSQNPRHKITKRGQNVTFRCDPISEHNRLYWYRQTLGQGPEFLTYFQNEAQLEKSRLLSDRFSAERPKGSFSTLEIQRTEQGDSAMYLCASSFPRDNGETQYFGPGTRLLVL.

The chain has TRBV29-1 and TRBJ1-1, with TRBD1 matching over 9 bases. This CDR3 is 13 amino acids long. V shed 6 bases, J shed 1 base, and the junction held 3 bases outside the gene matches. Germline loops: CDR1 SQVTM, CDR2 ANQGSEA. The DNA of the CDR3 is TGCAGCGTCAACAGGGGGCCGAACACTGAAGCTTTCTTT. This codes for CSVNRGPNTEAFF.

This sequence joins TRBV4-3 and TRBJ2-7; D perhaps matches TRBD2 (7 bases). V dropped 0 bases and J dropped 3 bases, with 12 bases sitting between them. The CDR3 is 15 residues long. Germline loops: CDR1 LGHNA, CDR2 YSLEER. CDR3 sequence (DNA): TGCGCCAGCAGCCAAGAGAGGGGGGGGTTCTACGAGCAGTACTTC. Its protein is CASSQERGGFYEQYF.

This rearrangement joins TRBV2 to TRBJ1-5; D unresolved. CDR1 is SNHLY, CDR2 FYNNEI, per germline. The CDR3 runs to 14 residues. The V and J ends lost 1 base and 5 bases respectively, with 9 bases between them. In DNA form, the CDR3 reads TGTGCCAGCAGTGAAGACTGGGCAGATCAGCCCCAGCATTTT. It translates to CASSEDWADQPQHF.

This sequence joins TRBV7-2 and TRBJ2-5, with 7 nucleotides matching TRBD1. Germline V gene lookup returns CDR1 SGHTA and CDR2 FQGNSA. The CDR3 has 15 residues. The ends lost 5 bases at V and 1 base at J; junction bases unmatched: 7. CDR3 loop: CASSPPDRVQETQYF. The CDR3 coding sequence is TGTGCCAGCAGCCCCCCTGACAGGGTCCAAGAGACCCAGTACTTC.

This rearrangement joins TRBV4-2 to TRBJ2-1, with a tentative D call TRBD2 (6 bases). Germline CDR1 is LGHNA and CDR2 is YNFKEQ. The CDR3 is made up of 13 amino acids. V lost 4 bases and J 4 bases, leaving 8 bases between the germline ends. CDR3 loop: CASSRDFYNEQFF. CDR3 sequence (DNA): TGTGCCAGCAGCCGGGACTTTTACAATGAGCAGTTCTTC.

DNA of the CDR3: TGTGCCAGCGGGCGGGGGCCCAACAATGAGCAGTTCTTC. It codes for CASGRGPNNEQFF. The chain recombines TRBV7-3 with TRBJ2-1; a weak D match, TRBD2 (7 bases). Germline CDR1 is SGHTA and CDR2 is FQGTGA. Trimming removed 8 bases from V and 5 bases from J, with 13 bases in between. CDR3 length: 13 amino acids.

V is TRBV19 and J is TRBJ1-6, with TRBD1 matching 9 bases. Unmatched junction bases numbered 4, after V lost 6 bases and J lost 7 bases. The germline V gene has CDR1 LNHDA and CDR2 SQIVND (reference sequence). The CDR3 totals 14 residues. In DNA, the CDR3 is TGTGCCAGTAGACAGGACAGGGGCAATTCACCCCTCCACTTT. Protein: CASRQDRGNSPLHF. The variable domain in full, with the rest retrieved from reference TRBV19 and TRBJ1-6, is DGGITQSPKYLFRKEGQNVTLSCEQNLNHDAMYWYRQDPGQGLRLIYYSQIVNDFQKGDIAEGYSVSREKKESFPLTVTSAQKNPTAFYLCASRQDRGNSPLHFGNGTRLTVT.

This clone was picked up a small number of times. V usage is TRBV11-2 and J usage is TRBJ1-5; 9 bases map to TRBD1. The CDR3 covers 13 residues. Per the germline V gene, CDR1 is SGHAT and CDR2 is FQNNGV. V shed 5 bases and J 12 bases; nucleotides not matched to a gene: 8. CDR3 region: CASSAIEGQGQHF. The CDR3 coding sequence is TGTGCCAGCAGCGCCATTGAGGGACAGGGCCAGCATTTT.

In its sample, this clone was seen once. CDR3 protein: CSGYRGLGGELFF. CDR3 DNA sequence: TGCAGCGGCTACAGGGGGCTAGGCGGGGAGCTGTTTTTT. J is TRBJ2-2 and V is TRBV29-1, with 9 bases identical to TRBD1. Germline V CDR1 and CDR2: SQVTM, ANQGSEA. V trimming: 7 bases; J trimming: 7 bases; junction bases outside the gene matches: 7. The CDR3 length is 13 residues.

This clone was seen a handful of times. The CDR3 sequence is CASRTTGGNTGELFF. For the CDR3, the DNA is TGTGCCAGCAGGACCACAGGGGGAAACACCGGGGAGCTGTTTTTT. The chain joins TRBV27 to TRBJ2-2, with 8 positions matching TRBD1. The germline V gene encodes CDR1 MNHEY and CDR2 SMNVEV (reference sequence). With 6 bases clipped from V and 2 bases from J, the junction kept 5 bases outside the gene matches. The CDR3 is made up of 15 amino acids.

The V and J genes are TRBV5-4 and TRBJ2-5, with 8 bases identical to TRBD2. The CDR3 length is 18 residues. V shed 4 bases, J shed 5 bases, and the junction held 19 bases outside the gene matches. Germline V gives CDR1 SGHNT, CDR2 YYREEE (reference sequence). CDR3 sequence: CASSADGGSGSTVETQYF. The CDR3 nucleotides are TGTGCCAGCAGCGCCGACGGGGGGAGCGGGAGCACGGTGGAGACCCAGTACTTC.

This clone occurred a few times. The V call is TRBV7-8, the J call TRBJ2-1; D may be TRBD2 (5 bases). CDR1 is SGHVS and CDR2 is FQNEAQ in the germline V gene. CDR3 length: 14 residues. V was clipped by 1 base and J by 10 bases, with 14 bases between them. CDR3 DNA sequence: TGTGCCAGCAGCTTAGACGGACTGGCGGTAGAGCAGTTCTTC. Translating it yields CASSLDGLAVEQFF.

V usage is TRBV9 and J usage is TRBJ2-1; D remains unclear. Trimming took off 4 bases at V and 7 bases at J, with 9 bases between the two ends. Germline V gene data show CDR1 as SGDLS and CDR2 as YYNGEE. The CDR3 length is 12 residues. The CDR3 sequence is CASSQPQNEQFF. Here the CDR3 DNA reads TGTGCCAGCAGCCAACCCCAGAATGAGCAGTTCTTC.

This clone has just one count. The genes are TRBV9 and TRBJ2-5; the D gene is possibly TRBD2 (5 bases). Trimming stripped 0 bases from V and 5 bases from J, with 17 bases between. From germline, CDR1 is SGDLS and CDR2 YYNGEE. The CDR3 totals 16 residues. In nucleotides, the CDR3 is TGTGCCAGCAGCGTAGGATTTGCGAGGGATTACGAGACCCAGTACTTC. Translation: CASSVGFARDYETQYF.

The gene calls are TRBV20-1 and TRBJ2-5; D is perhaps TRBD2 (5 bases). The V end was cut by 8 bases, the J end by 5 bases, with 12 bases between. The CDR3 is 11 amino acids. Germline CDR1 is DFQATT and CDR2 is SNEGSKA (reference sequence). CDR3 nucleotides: TGCAGTCTCAGCTGGGAGGAGACCCAGTACTTC. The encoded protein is CSLSWEETQYF.

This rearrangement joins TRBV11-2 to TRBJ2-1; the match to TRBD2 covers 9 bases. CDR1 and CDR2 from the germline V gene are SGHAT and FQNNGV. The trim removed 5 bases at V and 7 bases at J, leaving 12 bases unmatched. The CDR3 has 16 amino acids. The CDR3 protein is CASSLFSAGGRNEQFF. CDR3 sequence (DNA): TGTGCCAGCAGCCTTTTTTCTGCGGGAGGGCGGAATGAGCAGTTCTTC.

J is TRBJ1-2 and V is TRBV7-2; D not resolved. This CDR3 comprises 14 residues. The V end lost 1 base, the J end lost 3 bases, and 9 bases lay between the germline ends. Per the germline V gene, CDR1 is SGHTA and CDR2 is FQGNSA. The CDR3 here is CASSLGLGDYGYTF. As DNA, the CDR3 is TGTGCCAGCAGCTTAGGGTTAGGAGACTATGGCTACACCTTC.

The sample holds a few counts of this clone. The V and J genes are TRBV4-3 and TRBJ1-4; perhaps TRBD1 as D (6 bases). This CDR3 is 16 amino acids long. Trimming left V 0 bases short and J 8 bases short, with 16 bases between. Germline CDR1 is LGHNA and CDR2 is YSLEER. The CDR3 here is CASSQDLRGRSEKLFF. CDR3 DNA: TGCGCCAGCAGCCAAGATCTCAGGGGACGGTCGGAAAAACTGTTTTTT.

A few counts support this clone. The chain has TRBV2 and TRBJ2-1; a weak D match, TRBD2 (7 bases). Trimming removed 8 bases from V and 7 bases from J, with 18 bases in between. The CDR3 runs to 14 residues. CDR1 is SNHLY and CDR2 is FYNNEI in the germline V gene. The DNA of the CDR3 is TGTGCCAGCGTCCCGACGGGGGGCGGAAATGAGCAGTTCTTC. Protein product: CASVPTGGGNEQFF.

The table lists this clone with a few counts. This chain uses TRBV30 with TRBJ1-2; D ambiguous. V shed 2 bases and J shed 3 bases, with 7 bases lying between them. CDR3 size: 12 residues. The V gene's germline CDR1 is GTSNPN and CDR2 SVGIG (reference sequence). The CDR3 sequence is CAWSISDYGYTF. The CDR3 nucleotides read TGTGCCTGGAGTATCTCGGACTATGGCTACACCTTC.

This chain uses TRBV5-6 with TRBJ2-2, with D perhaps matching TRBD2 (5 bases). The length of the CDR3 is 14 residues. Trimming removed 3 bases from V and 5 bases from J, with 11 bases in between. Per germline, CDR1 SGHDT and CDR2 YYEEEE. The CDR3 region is CASSSLGGTGELFF. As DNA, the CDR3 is TGTGCCAGCAGCTCCTTAGGAGGAACCGGGGAGCTGTTTTTT.

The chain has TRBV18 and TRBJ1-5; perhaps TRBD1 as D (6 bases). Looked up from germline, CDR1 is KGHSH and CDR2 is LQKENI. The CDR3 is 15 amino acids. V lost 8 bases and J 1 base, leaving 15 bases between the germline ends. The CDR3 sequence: CASASGQSSNQPQHF. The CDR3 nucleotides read TGTGCCAGCGCATCAGGACAGAGCAGCAATCAGCCCCAGCATTTT.

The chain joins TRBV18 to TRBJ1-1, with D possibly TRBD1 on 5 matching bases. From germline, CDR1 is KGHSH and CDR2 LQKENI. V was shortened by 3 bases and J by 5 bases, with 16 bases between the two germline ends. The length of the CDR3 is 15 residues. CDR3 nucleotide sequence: TGTGCCAGCTCACCTGCCGGGACTGCAGAAACTGAAGCTTTCTTT. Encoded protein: CASSPAGTAETEAFF.

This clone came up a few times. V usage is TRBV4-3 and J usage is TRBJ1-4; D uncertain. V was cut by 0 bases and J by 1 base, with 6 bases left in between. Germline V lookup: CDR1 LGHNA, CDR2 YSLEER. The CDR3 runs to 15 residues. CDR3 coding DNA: TGCGCCAGCAGCCAAGAACCGAGAACTAATGAAAAACTGTTTTTT. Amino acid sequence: CASSQEPRTNEKLFF.

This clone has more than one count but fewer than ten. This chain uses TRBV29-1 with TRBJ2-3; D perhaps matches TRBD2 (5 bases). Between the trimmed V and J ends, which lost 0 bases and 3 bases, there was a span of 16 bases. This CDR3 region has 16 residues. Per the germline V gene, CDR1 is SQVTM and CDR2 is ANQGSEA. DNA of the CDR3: TGCAGCGTTGAAGATGAGAAGATGCGGGCGACAGATACGCAGTATTTT. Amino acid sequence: CSVEDEKMRATDTQYF.

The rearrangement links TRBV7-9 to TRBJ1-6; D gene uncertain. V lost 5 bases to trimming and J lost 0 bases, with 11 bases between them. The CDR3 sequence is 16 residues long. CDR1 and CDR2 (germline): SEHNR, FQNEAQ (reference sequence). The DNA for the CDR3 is TGTGCCAGCAGCGCCCCTGTTAGCTCCTATAATTCACCCCTCCACTTT. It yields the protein CASSAPVSSYNSPLHF.

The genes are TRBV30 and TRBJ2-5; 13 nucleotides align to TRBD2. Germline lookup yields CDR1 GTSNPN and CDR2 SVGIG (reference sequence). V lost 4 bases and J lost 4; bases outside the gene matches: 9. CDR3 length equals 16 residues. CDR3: CAWTPWGTSGTETQYF. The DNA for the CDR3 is TGTGCCTGGACACCCTGGGGGACTAGCGGGACAGAGACCCAGTACTTC.

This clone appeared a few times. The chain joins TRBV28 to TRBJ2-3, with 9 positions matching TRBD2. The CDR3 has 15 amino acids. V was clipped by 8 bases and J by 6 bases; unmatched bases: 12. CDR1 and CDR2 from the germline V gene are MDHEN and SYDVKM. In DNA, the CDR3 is TGTGCCAGCCTTCTCATGGCGGGAGGGGGGGATACGCAGTATTTT. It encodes CASLLMAGGGDTQYF. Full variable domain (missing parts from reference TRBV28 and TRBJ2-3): DVKVTQSSRYLVKRTGEKVFLECVQDMDHENMFWYRQDPGLGLRLIYFSYDVKMKEKGDIPEGYSVSREKKERFSLILESASTNQTSMYLCASLLMAGGGDTQYFGPGTRLTVL.